The present T cell receptor beta chain was sequenced within a study of blood T cell repertoires in COVID-19. The overall study: Some COVID-19 samples were acute and others convalescent; all came from the United States, Italy and Spain. Sources were T cells, B-cell-depleted T cells, or PBMCs; the material itself was cDNA or gDNA.

Authors' methods: From reference gene primer amplification, estimates of nucleated cell counts were derived. Here immunoSEQ multiplex PCR was the method, and the copy in TCRdb shows in-frame clones only, minus some. Clonal size and the V and J genes are those of that table, whereas D and trimming came from the DNA. Counted here are about 60,000 clones, around 87% occurring once; the ten biggest clones make up roughly a tenth. The trim removed 1 base at V and 10 bases at J, leaving 14 bases unmatched. CDR1 and CDR2 (germline): MGHRA, YSYEKL. The CDR3 spans 18 residues. This receptor was obtained from a human donor with acute or convalescent COVID-19. The donor label of this sample is uncertain. The sample comprised peripheral blood. The J gene is TRBJ1-6, the V gene TRBV4-1; TRBD1 agrees at 9 bases. The CDR3 reads CASSQARGQGKGGSPLHF. The CDR3 nucleotides are TGCGCCAGCAGCCAAGCAAGAGGACAGGGGAAGGGTGGCTCACCCCTCCACTTT.